Below, 28 T cell receptor beta chains from the same sample are listed, as sequenced in a study of blood T cell repertoires in COVID-19. Using immunoSEQ multiplex PCR, the repertoire was profiled, and TCRdb retains in-frame clones only, with some absent. The repertoire includes about 150,000 clones, 80% to 90% of them detected once, and 2.5% to 3% sits in the top ten. The material sequenced was peripheral blood. The receptor source for this set is a woman aged 80 or over with COVID-19, enrolled during active disease.

The chain joins TRBV4-2 to TRBJ1-2, with a possible D match to TRBD1 (5 bases). V lost 0 bases to trimming and J lost 9 bases, with 8 bases between them. The CDR3 sequence is 12 residues long. Germline V gene lookup returns CDR1 LGHNA and CDR2 YNFKEQ. This CDR3 reads CASSQDGGRYTF. The CDR3 DNA follows: TGTGCCAGCAGCCAAGACGGGGGTCGCTACACCTTC.

V gene TRBV12-5 combines with J gene TRBJ2-5; 11 bases align to TRBD1. CDR3 size: 16 residues. V dropped 1 base and J dropped 10; count of bases not matched to a gene: 11. Germline V gene data show CDR1 as LGHNT and CDR2 as FRNRAP. The CDR3 nucleotides read TGTGCTAGTGGTTTGGCAACCGGACAGGGGGCGCGTATCCAGTACTTC. Residues: CASGLATGQGARIQYF.

The rearrangement uses TRBV5-5 and TRBJ2-3; 8 nucleotides agree with TRBD1. V gave up 4 bases and J gave up 3 bases; unmatched junction bases: 10. The germline gives CDR1 SGHKS, CDR2 YYEKEE (reference sequence). This CDR3 has 16 residues. The CDR3 loop is CASSAGTGVLTDTQYF. In DNA, the CDR3 is TGTGCCAGCAGCGCCGGGACAGGTGTTTTAACAGATACGCAGTATTTT.

The rearrangement links TRBV10-1 to TRBJ2-2; D unresolved. The CDR3 runs 13 residues. The germline V and J ends were trimmed by 6 bases and 5 bases, with 10 bases remaining between them. CDR1 and CDR2 (germline): WNHNN, SYGVQD (reference sequence). The CDR3 here is CASRSPETGELFF. In DNA form, the CDR3 reads TGCGCCAGCAGAAGTCCGGAGACCGGGGAGCTGTTTTTT.

This chain joins TRBV18 and TRBJ1-5; D perhaps matches TRBD1 (6 bases). Trimming removed 1 base at V and 1 base at J, with 8 bases between. The CDR3 is made up of 15 amino acids. The V gene's germline CDR1 is KGHSH and CDR2 LQKENI. CDR3 in DNA: TGTGCCAGCTCACCACGGGGGGGCAGCAATCAGCCCCAGCATTTT. Its protein is CASSPRGGSNQPQHF.

The chain is built from TRBV18 and TRBJ1-1; TRBD1 aligns across 9 bases. Germline CDR1 is KGHSH and CDR2 is LQKENI. The V gene end was trimmed by 5 bases and the J gene end by 9 bases; junction bases not matched to a gene: 13. CDR3 length: 15 residues. CDR3 bases: TGTGCCAGCTCAGCACTCCGGGACAGGGTCCCAAAAGCTTTCTTT. Translation gives CASSALRDRVPKAFF.

The rearrangement uses TRBV12-3 or TRBV12-4 and TRBJ1-1; D unclear. The CDR3 extends over 13 amino acids. Trimming stripped 7 bases from V and 4 bases from J, with 13 bases between. The CDR3 DNA sequence: TGTGCCAGCACCTTAAGAGGTCGCACTGAAGCTTTCTTT. Its protein product is CASTLRGRTEAFF.

This sequence joins TRBV9 and TRBJ1-2; 9 bases match TRBD1. V lost 3 bases to trimming and J lost 3 bases; unmatched junction nucleotides: 6. CDR1 SGDLS and CDR2 YYNGEE come from the germline V gene. CDR3 size: 15 residues. The CDR3 DNA is TGTGCCAGCAGCGCCGCGACAGGGGGTGACTATGGCTACACCTTC. It specifies CASSAATGGDYGYTF.

The CDR3 here is CASTLGGWDTQYF. CDR3 coding DNA: TGTGCCAGCACCCTAGGGGGCTGGGATACGCAGTATTTT. V is TRBV2 and J is TRBJ2-3; the match to TRBD1 covers 7 bases. CDR1 SNHLY and CDR2 FYNNEI come from the germline V gene. Losses at the gene ends were 7 bases for V and 6 bases for J; bases not matched to a gene: 7. This CDR3 is 13 amino acids long. The full variable domain, completed using reference TRBV2 and TRBJ2-3, is EPEVTQTPSHQVTQMGQEVILRCVPISNHLYFYWYRQILGQKVEFLVSFYNNEISEKSEIFDDQFSVERPDGSNFTLKIRSTKLEDSAMYFCASTLGGWDTQYFGPGTRLTVL.

The chain carries TRBV6-1 and TRBJ2-3; possibly TRBD1 for D (6 bases). This CDR3 spans 21 amino acids. The germline V and J ends were trimmed by 1 base and 0 bases, with 26 bases remaining between them. The V gene's germline CDR1 is MNHNS and CDR2 SASEGT. CDR3 loop: CASSEGWAGVLGGTSTDTQYF. The CDR3 nucleotides are TGTGCCAGCAGTGAAGGGTGGGCAGGGGTTCTCGGCGGCACTAGCACAGATACGCAGTATTTT.

The chain couples TRBV18 to TRBJ1-2; 9 bases match TRBD1. The CDR3 length is 14 residues. Losses at the gene ends were 5 bases for V and 5 bases for J; bases not matched to a gene: 6. Per the germline V gene, CDR1 is KGHSH and CDR2 is LQKENI. CDR3 in DNA: TGTGCCAGCTCAGGACAGGGGCCCCTATATGGCTACACCTTC. It translates to CASSGQGPLYGYTF.

The chain is built from TRBV7-9 and TRBJ2-7, with 7 bases aligning to TRBD2. The CDR3 is 14 residues long. Germline CDR1 and CDR2: SEHNR and FQNEAQ (reference sequence). V lost 6 bases and J lost 3; bases outside the gene matches: 8. DNA of the CDR3: TGTGCCAGCAGTCTCAGCGGGATTGTCTACGAGCAGTACTTC. Residues: CASSLSGIVYEQYF.

The chain is built from TRBV18 and TRBJ1-5; no firm D call. With 2 bases removed from V and 8 bases from J, the gap between germline ends came to 7 bases. This CDR3 spans 12 amino acids. The germline V gene encodes CDR1 KGHSH and CDR2 LQKENI. CDR3 sequence: CASSPREEPQHF. The DNA for the CDR3 is TGTGCCAGCTCACCAAGGGAGGAGCCCCAGCATTTT.

This clone has a handful of counts. The chain joins TRBV27 to TRBJ2-7, with 9 nucleotides matching TRBD1. Unmatched junction bases numbered 1, after V lost 7 bases and J lost 6 bases. There are 11 residues in the CDR3. Germline CDR1 MNHEY, CDR2 SMNVEV (reference sequence). Written as DNA, the CDR3 is TGTGCCAGCAACAGGGGGCGCGAGCAGTACTTC. Translated, it gives CASNRGREQYF.

V is TRBV18 and J is TRBJ1-1; TRBD1 is a possible D gene (5 bases). Germline V gives CDR1 KGHSH, CDR2 LQKENI. The V end lost 3 bases, the J end lost 0 bases, and 14 bases lay between the germline ends. This CDR3 comprises 16 residues. The CDR3 DNA reads TGTGCCAGCTCACCGCTGTCGGGGGAAGTGAACACTGAAGCTTTCTTT. It encodes CASSPLSGEVNTEAFF.

This clone was observed a single time. The chain couples TRBV6-2 or TRBV6-3 to TRBJ2-5; 7 bases map to TRBD2. This CDR3 comprises 15 residues. CDR1 and CDR2 (germline): MNHEY, SVGEGT. Germline trimming cut 0 bases from V and 5 bases from J; bases unmatched to any gene: 6. The CDR3: CASSYSRGKGETQYF. The CDR3 DNA reads TGTGCCAGCAGTTACTCGCGGGGGAAGGGGGAGACCCAGTACTTC.

The chain employs TRBV5-7 and TRBJ1-1; no clear D. TRBV5-7 is known as an ORF, though its function is uncertain. The CDR3 is 17 residues long. Between the trimmed V and J ends, which lost 0 bases and 0 bases, there was a span of 15 bases. The CDR3 is CASSLGCGDVMNTEAFF. CDR3 bases: TGTGCCAGCAGCTTGGGGTGCGGTGATGTCATGAACACTGAAGCTTTCTTT.

The V call is TRBV5-3, the J call TRBJ2-1; D gene unclear. Being an ORF, TRBV5-3 has a function that is uncertain. V lost 10 bases to trimming and J lost 5 bases, with 19 bases between them. The CDR3 sequence is 14 residues long. CDR3 residues: CAPTGGRQNNEQFF. The CDR3 bases are TGTGCCCCTACGGGTGGAAGGCAAAACAATGAGCAGTTCTTC.

The chain carries TRBV10-3 and TRBJ2-1; 16 bases align to TRBD2. This CDR3 region has 16 residues. Germline V gives CDR1 ENHRY, CDR2 SYGVKD. The J segment lost 8 bases and the V segment lost 6 bases, leaving 7 bases of the junction unmatched. CDR3 protein: CAIRGTSGRGGDEQFF. Written as DNA, the CDR3 is TGTGCCATCAGAGGGACTAGCGGGAGGGGAGGGGATGAGCAGTTCTTC.

This clone was seen only once. This chain connects TRBV7-8 to TRBJ2-1, with a possible D match to TRBD2 (7 bases). Germline CDR1 reads SGHVS; CDR2 reads FQNEAQ. CDR3 size: 16 residues. The ends were cut back, 3 bases at V and 0 bases at J, with 12 bases in the middle. CDR3 protein: CASSFLGGGSYNEQFF. In nucleotides, the CDR3 is TGTGCCAGCAGCTTCCTAGGGGGGGGCTCCTACAATGAGCAGTTCTTC. The entire variable domain, with the rest obtained from reference TRBV7-8 and TRBJ2-1, is as follows: GAGVSQSPRYKVAKRGQDVALRCDPISGHVSLFWYQQALGQGPEFLTYFQNEAQLDKSGLPSDRFFAERPEGSVSTLKIQRTQQEDSAVYLCASSFLGGGSYNEQFFGPGTRLTVL.

The gene calls are TRBV15 and TRBJ2-5; the match to TRBD2 covers 8 bases. V lost 6 bases and J lost 4; bases outside the gene matches: 7. This CDR3 has 14 residues. The germline V gene has CDR1 LNHNV and CDR2 YYDKDF (reference sequence). CDR3 loop: CATRGAGGRETQYF. CDR3 DNA sequence: TGTGCCACCAGGGGGGCGGGGGGAAGAGAGACCCAGTACTTC.

A note on this clone: This specimen includes other DNA sequences encoding the same CDR3. The chain is built from TRBV7-9 and TRBJ2-7; 7 bases map to TRBD1. V lost 5 bases and J lost 1; bases outside the gene matches: 5. The V gene's germline CDR1 is SEHNR and CDR2 FQNEAQ (reference sequence). CDR3 size: 14 residues. CDR3 in DNA: TGTGCCAGCAGCCCCCGGACAGGTTCCTACGAGCAGTACTTC. It encodes CASSPRTGSYEQYF. The full variable domain, rest sourced from reference TRBV7-9 and TRBJ2-7, is DTGVSQNPRHKITKRGQNVTFRCDPISEHNRLYWYRQTLGQGPEFLTYFQNEAQLEKSRLLSDRFSAERPKGSFSTLEIQRTEQGDSAMYLCASSPRTGSYEQYFGPGTRLTVT.

This chain links TRBV5-5 with TRBJ1-2, with D possibly being TRBD1 (5 bases). Trimming pared 9 bases from V and 4 bases from J, leaving 19 bases between. The CDR3 loop spans 14 amino acids. Germline lookup yields CDR1 SGHKS and CDR2 YYEKEE (reference sequence). CDR3 coding DNA: TGTGCCACCAGAAGGATGGGGGGGAGCTATGGCTACACCTTC. Its protein product is CATRRMGGSYGYTF. The full variable domain, completed using reference TRBV5-5 and TRBJ1-2, is DAGVTQSPTHLIKTRGQQVTLRCSPISGHKSVSWYQQVLGQGPQFIFQYYEKEERGRGNFPDRFSARQFPNYSSELNVNALLLGDSALYLCATRRMGGSYGYTFGSGTRLTVV.

The chain combines TRBV27 with TRBJ1-1; maybe TRBD1 (5 bases). Germline CDR1 MNHEY, CDR2 SMNVEV (reference sequence). This CDR3 contains 15 residues. V was cut by 2 bases and J by 5 bases, with 15 bases left in between. DNA of the CDR3: TGTGCCAGCAGTTTAAGGCGGGGCGGGGGGACTGAAGCTTTCTTT. Translation: CASSLRRGGGTEAFF.

The sample holds a few counts of this clone. The chain combines TRBV7-9 with TRBJ1-3, with D perhaps matching TRBD1 (5 bases). CDR3 length equals 13 residues. Trimming shortened V by 5 bases and J by 8 bases, and 13 bases separated the two germline ends. Looked up from germline, CDR1 is SEHNR and CDR2 is FQNEAQ (reference sequence). The CDR3 nucleotides are TGTGCCAGCAGCCCCGGGGCGGGGGACACCATATATTTT. Translation gives CASSPGAGDTIYF.

This chain joins TRBV5-1 and TRBJ2-3; D may be TRBD1 (7 bases). Per germline, CDR1 SGHRS and CDR2 YFSETQ. Trimming pared 3 bases from V and 2 bases from J, leaving 19 bases between. The CDR3 runs 17 residues. The CDR3 bases are TGCGCCAGCAGCTATTTTCACAGGGGAGGCATCACAGATACGCAGTATTTT. Translation gives CASSYFHRGGITDTQYF.

The rearrangement links TRBV27 to TRBJ1-6, with D possibly being TRBD1 (6 bases). The V gene's germline CDR1 is MNHEY and CDR2 SMNVEV (reference sequence). The V end lost 1 base, the J end lost 10 bases, and 17 bases lay between the germline ends. This CDR3 is built from 16 residues. The CDR3 loop is CASSLWGGQLESPLHF. CDR3 nucleotides: TGTGCCAGCAGTTTATGGGGGGGACAACTTGAGTCACCCCTCCACTTT.

This clone has more than one count but fewer than ten. This chain connects TRBV6-5 to TRBJ2-7; 7 bases line up with TRBD1. Germline CDR1 is MNHEY and CDR2 is SVGAGI. The CDR3 has 13 amino acids. J lost 0 bases, V lost 6 bases, and 2 bases had no gene match. The CDR3 is CASRDRYSYEQYF. CDR3 in DNA: TGTGCCAGCAGGGACAGGTACTCCTACGAGCAGTACTTC.